The clone carrying this TCR beta chain was detected once. Sequencing was performed with immunoSEQ multiplex PCR; in TCRdb, only in-frame clones are kept and a portion is missing. The profile shows fewer than 30,000 clones, around 89% of them singletons. Looked up from germline, CDR1 is SGHTS and CDR2 is YDEGEE. The V and J ends lost 0 bases and 0 bases respectively, with 6 bases between them. CDR3 length: 15 amino acids. Treatment indicated: preoperative locoregional IRX-2 cytokine immunotherapy. Preoperative locoregional IRX-2 cytokine immunotherapy was tested in the phase Ib source study. The data belong to a study of preoperative IRX-2 immunotherapy in early breast cancer.

Sample acquisition took place from a patient treated with IRX-2 immunotherapy. The V gene is TRBV5-8, the J gene TRBJ2-2; no reliable D call. This clonotype originated in a human donor with breast cancer. This chain's CDR3 is CASSLEGSNTGELFF. CDR3 sequence (DNA): TGTGCCAGCAGCTTGGAAGGGTCGAACACCGGGGAGCTGTTTTTT.